The source of this T cell receptor (beta chain) is a study of cytomegalovirus exposure and HLA in healthy donors. PCR was performed using 60 Vbeta and 13 Jbeta primers. Generated by immunoSEQ multiplex PCR, the TCRdb table keeps only in-frame clones and is missing some. The sample contains under 150,000 clones, around three quarters of which appear only once. From germline, CDR1 is SGHNT and CDR2 YYREEE (reference sequence). CDR3 length: 17 residues. J lost 0 bases, V lost 2 bases, and 4 bases had no gene match. This receptor was obtained from a man aged 18 to 29 in good health and CMV-seronegative. Sequences were obtained from PBMCs. This chain joins TRBV5-4 and TRBJ2-4; 11 nucleotides line up with TRBD1. The CDR3 sequence: CASSLPGQGGAKNIQYF. CDR3 coding DNA: TGTGCCAGCAGCTTACCGGGACAGGGGGGAGCCAAAAACATTCAGTACTTC. The complete variable domain, with remaining parts taken from reference TRBV5-4 and TRBJ2-4, reads ETGVTQSPTHLIKTRGQQVTLRCSSQSGHNTVSWYQQALGQGPQFIFQYYREEENGRGNFPPRFSGLQFPNYSSELNVNALELDDSALYLCASSLPGQGGAKNIQYFGAGTRLSVL.